These 18 T cell receptor beta chains were all obtained from the same sample, sequenced in a study of radiotherapy plus CTLA-4 blockade in lung cancer. Some clones are missing from TCRdb's copy, which holds only in-frame ones; the method was immunoSEQ multiplex PCR. The sample records some 66,000 clones, around 86% being singletons. The sample here was peripheral blood, taken from a patient treated with radiotherapy plus ipilimumab. Receptor source: a human donor with non-small cell lung cancer who had a partial response to radiotherapy plus ipilimumab.

This clone was seen once. The chain couples TRBV7-2 to TRBJ2-5, with TRBD2 identical over 13 bases. The trim removed 4 bases at V and 6 bases at J, leaving 11 bases unmatched. The germline CDR1 and CDR2 sequences are SGHTA and FQGNSA. This CDR3 comprises 17 residues. In DNA, the CDR3 is TGTGCCAGCAGCTCCGGGGAGGGACTAGCGGGACGAAAGACCCAGTACTTC. As protein: CASSSGEGLAGRKTQYF.

This chain links TRBV6-6 with TRBJ1-5; D is unresolved. Germline V gene data show CDR1 as MNHNY and CDR2 as SVGAGI (reference sequence). The CDR3 totals 15 residues. The V gene lost 5 bases and the J gene lost 3 bases, with 14 bases spanning the gap. CDR3 in amino acids: CASSAFQAYNQPQHF. The CDR3 DNA reads TGTGCCAGCAGTGCGTTTCAGGCGTACAATCAGCCCCAGCATTTT.

V is TRBV5-4 and J is TRBJ2-7, with 11 bases aligning to TRBD1. This CDR3 has 14 residues. V lost 4 bases, J lost 7 bases, and 7 bases stayed unmatched. Germline V gene data show CDR1 as SGHNT and CDR2 as YYREEE (reference sequence). The DNA for the CDR3 is TGTGCCAGCAGCCGCGGACAGGGGGCGGGAGAGCAGTACTTC. Protein sequence: CASSRGQGAGEQYF.

The chain has TRBV2 and TRBJ2-7; maybe TRBD2 (6 bases). The V gene lost 7 bases and the J gene lost 4 bases, with 8 bases spanning the gap. Germline loops: CDR1 SNHLY, CDR2 FYNNEI. The CDR3 contains 11 residues. CDR3 residues: CASTGGYEQYF. In DNA form, the CDR3 reads TGTGCCAGCACCGGGGGTTACGAGCAGTACTTC.

This chain links TRBV2 with TRBJ2-2; the match to TRBD2 covers 10 bases. The CDR3 totals 15 residues. Germline values: CDR1 SNHLY, CDR2 FYNNEI. Trimming removed 4 bases from V and 6 bases from J; junction bases left unmatched: 5. The CDR3 DNA reads TGTGCCAGCAGTGCTTTACTAGCGGGGTCCGGGGAGCTGTTTTTT. It codes for CASSALLAGSGELFF.

In this sample, this clone turned up a few times. The chain recombines TRBV18 with TRBJ1-2; TRBD1 might be the D (5 bases). Germline CDR1 KGHSH, CDR2 LQKENI. The CDR3 contains 13 residues. Trimming stripped 3 bases from V and 4 bases from J, with 9 bases between. CDR3 in DNA: TGTGCCAGCTCACCGGACATAGTCTATGGCTACACCTTC. Its protein is CASSPDIVYGYTF.

The genes are TRBV7-3 and TRBJ2-7; TRBD1 might be the D (5 bases). CDR1 SGHTA and CDR2 FQGTGA come from the germline V gene. V lost 4 bases, J lost 6 bases, and 10 bases lay in between. CDR3 length: 12 amino acids. CDR3 in DNA: TGTGCCAGCAGCTCAGGGCGAATCGAGCAGTACTTC. The encoded protein is CASSSGRIEQYF.

J is TRBJ2-1 and V is TRBV29-1; D gene unclear. The CDR3 has 14 residues. Germline V CDR1 and CDR2: SQVTM, ANQGSEA. The V end lost 4 bases, the J end lost 3 bases, and 13 bases lay between the germline ends. The CDR3 sequence is CSVVGHSNYNEQFF. In DNA, the CDR3 is TGCAGCGTTGTGGGCCATTCTAACTACAATGAGCAGTTCTTC.

This chain connects TRBV15 to TRBJ1-3, with TRBD1 as a possible D gene (5 bases). Germline assignment: CDR1 LNHNV and CDR2 YYDKDF (reference sequence). Trimming took off 5 bases at V and 2 bases at J, with 13 bases between the two ends. This CDR3 region has 15 residues. CDR3 sequence: CATSSAREPGNTIYF. In nucleotides, the CDR3 is TGTGCCACCAGCTCGGCCAGGGAACCTGGAAACACCATATATTTT.

V and J are TRBV10-3 and TRBJ2-7; TRBD1 might be the D (5 bases). V dropped 6 bases and J dropped 5 bases, with 17 bases sitting between them. CDR1 ENHRY and CDR2 SYGVKD come from the germline V gene. This CDR3 is 14 amino acids long. The DNA of the CDR3 is TGTGCCATCAGCGACAGCATAATGAAAGACGAGCAGTACTTC. Its translation: CAISDSIMKDEQYF.

Only one count was recorded for this clone. The chain joins TRBV5-5 to TRBJ2-1, with a possible D match to TRBD1 (5 bases). V lost 4 bases and J lost 9, with 11 bases in between. CDR3 length: 12 residues. The germline V gene has CDR1 SGHKS and CDR2 YYEKEE (reference sequence). This CDR3 reads CASSPDSLEQFF. The CDR3 DNA is TGTGCCAGCAGCCCTGACAGCCTTGAGCAGTTCTTC.

This rearrangement joins TRBV5-1 to TRBJ1-1; 8 nucleotides align to TRBD1. The V gene end was trimmed by 1 base and the J gene end by 1 base; junction bases not matched to a gene: 0. This CDR3 is built from 14 residues. In germline, CDR1 is SGHRS, CDR2 YFSETQ. DNA of the CDR3: TGCGCCAGCAGCTTGCAGGGGGCGAACACTGAAGCTTTCTTT. Amino acids: CASSLQGANTEAFF.

V gene TRBV7-2 combines with J gene TRBJ2-7, with D perhaps matching TRBD2 (6 bases). The ends were cut back, 2 bases at V and 5 bases at J, with 16 bases in the middle. CDR1 is SGHTA and CDR2 is FQGNSA in the germline V gene. This CDR3 has 15 residues. In nucleotides, the CDR3 is TGTGCCAGCAGCTTAACTTGGGAGGTGTCGAACGAGCAGTACTTC. Its protein is CASSLTWEVSNEQYF. The whole variable domain, remainder taken from reference TRBV7-2 and TRBJ2-7, is GAGVSQSPSNKVTEKGKDVELRCDPISGHTALYWYRQSLGQGLEFLIYFQGNSAPDKSGLPSDRFSAERTGGSVSTLTIQRTQQEDSAVYLCASSLTWEVSNEQYFGPGTRLTVT.

This sequence joins TRBV30 and TRBJ2-7; TRBD1 aligns across 7 bases. The CDR3 sequence is 16 residues long. V was pared by 7 bases and J by 3 bases, with 18 bases of the junction left unmatched. CDR1 is GTSNPN, CDR2 SVGIG, per germline (reference sequence). In DNA form, the CDR3 reads TGTGCCTACCGGGACAGCCGATTACTAGTGAACTACGAGCAGTACTTC. It yields the protein CAYRDSRLLVNYEQYF.

This clone has only one observation. V is TRBV5-3 and J is TRBJ2-7; weak D call: TRBD1 (6 bases). TRBV5-3 is marked as an open reading frame, function uncertain. The CDR3 is 14 amino acids. The V and J ends lost 3 bases and 3 bases respectively, with 13 bases between them. The CDR3 region has the DNA TGTGCCAGAAGCTCCATCGGACAGATCTACGAGCAGTACTTC. It specifies CARSSIGQIYEQYF.

The CDR3 DNA sequence: TGTGCCAGTAGTATGGGCACTAATGAAAAACTGTTTTTT. It translates to CASSMGTNEKLFF. The chain couples TRBV19 to TRBJ1-4; D gene uncertain. Per germline, CDR1 LNHDA and CDR2 SQIVND (reference sequence). CDR3 length: 13 residues. V was cut by 3 bases and J by 2 bases, with 4 bases left in between.

This chain uses TRBV6-1 with TRBJ1-5; D gene unclear. Germline CDR1 and CDR2: MNHNS and SASEGT. The CDR3 contains 15 residues. The V gene lost 0 bases and the J gene lost 3 bases, with 9 bases spanning the gap. In DNA, the CDR3 is TGTGCCAGCAGTGAAGCGGGCGGGAACAATCAGCCCCAGCATTTT. This encodes CASSEAGGNNQPQHF.

Of note for this clone: Distinct nucleotide sequences in the sample also encode this CDR3. The V gene is TRBV13, the J gene TRBJ1-1; possibly TRBD1 for D (6 bases). This CDR3 contains 17 residues. Germline V CDR1 and CDR2: PRHDT, FYEKMQ (reference sequence). The V end lost 2 bases, the J end lost 5 bases, and 21 bases lay between the germline ends. CDR3 amino acids: CASSLIVSRGGGTEAFF. The CDR3, as DNA: TGTGCCAGCAGCTTAATAGTCTCACGGGGAGGGGGGACTGAAGCTTTCTTT.